Sequencing of this TCR beta chain was carried out in a study of T cells in Graves' hyperthyroidism and ophthalmopathy. Overall study results and limits: Ophthalmopathy and stable hyperthyroidism were separated by a 13 V-J model.

No ophthalmopathy progression within 18 months constituted stable Graves' hyperthyroidism. Amplified TCR beta CDR3 regions came from RNA transcripts. HTBI primers were the set used in a first-round RT-PCR of the TCR CDR3. From the multiplex PCR reads, TCRdb called clonotypes with MiXCR, one entry per CDR3 protein. The sample lists hundreds of thousands of distinct CDR3 sequences; 13% were seen once. This clonotype came up many times. Its antigen is unidentified. The germline V and J ends were trimmed by 5 bases and 2 bases, with 13 bases remaining between them. This CDR3 is built from 14 residues. Sequences were obtained from blood. The chain couples TRBV12-3 or TRBV12-4 to TRBJ2-7; D may be TRBD1 or TRBD2 (6 bases each). The sequence came from a woman aged 18 to 35 with Graves' hyperthyroidism. The CDR3 nucleotides are TGTGCCAGCAGTCGGGGGCAGGGAACCTACGAGCAGTACTTC. It codes for CASSRGQGTYEQYF.